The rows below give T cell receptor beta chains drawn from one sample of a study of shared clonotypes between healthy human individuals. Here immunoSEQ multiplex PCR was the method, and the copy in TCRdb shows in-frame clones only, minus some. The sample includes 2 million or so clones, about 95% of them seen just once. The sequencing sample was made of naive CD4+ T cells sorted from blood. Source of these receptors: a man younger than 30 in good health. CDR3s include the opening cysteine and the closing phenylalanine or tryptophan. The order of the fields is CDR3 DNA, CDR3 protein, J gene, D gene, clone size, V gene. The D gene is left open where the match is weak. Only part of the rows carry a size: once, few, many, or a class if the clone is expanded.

CDR3 DNA: TGTGCCAGCAGAACCGGGACAGTCTCCTACGAGCAGTACTTC
CDR3 protein: CASRTGTVSYEQYF
J gene: TRBJ2-7
D gene: TRBD1
clone size: NA
V gene: TRBV6-1

CDR3 DNA: TGTGCCAGCAGTCAGCGTGACGACACTGAAGCTTTCTTT
CDR3 protein: CASSQRDDTEAFF
J gene: TRBJ1-1
D gene: NA
clone size: NA
V gene: TRBV6-5

CDR3 DNA: TGCGCCAGCAGCTTGGGCAGGCCTAATGAAAAACTGTTTTTT
CDR3 protein: CASSLGRPNEKLFF
J gene: TRBJ1-4
D gene: NA
clone size: NA
V gene: TRBV5-1

CDR3 DNA: TGTGCCAGTAGTATACAGGGCAACACTGAAGCTTTCTTT
CDR3 protein: CASSIQGNTEAFF
J gene: TRBJ1-1
D gene: NA
clone size: NA
V gene: TRBV19

CDR3 DNA: TGCGCCAGCAGCTTTACAGGGGGCGCGGATGGCTACACCTTC
CDR3 protein: CASSFTGGADGYTF
J gene: TRBJ1-2
D gene: TRBD1
clone size: many
V gene: TRBV5-1

CDR3 DNA: TGTGCCAGTAGTATCGGGACTAGCGGGATGAGGTTGGATGAGCAGTTCTTC
CDR3 protein: CASSIGTSGMRLDEQFF
J gene: TRBJ2-1
D gene: TRBD2
clone size: few
V gene: TRBV19

CDR3 DNA: TGCGCCAGCAGCCCGAGCCGACGGGATTCTGGCGAGCAGTACTTC
CDR3 protein: CASSPSRRDSGEQYF
J gene: TRBJ2-7
D gene: NA
clone size: NA
V gene: TRBV5-1

CDR3 DNA: TGTGCCAGCAGCTTGGGGAGTAAGGAGACCCAGTACTTC
CDR3 protein: CASSLGSKETQYF
J gene: TRBJ2-5
D gene: NA
clone size: NA
V gene: TRBV11-2

CDR3 DNA: TGTGCCAGCTCCCCGCGGGACATTCGTTACAATGAGCAGTTCTTC
CDR3 protein: CASSPRDIRYNEQFF
J gene: TRBJ2-1
D gene: NA
clone size: once
V gene: TRBV6-5

CDR3 DNA: TGTGCCAGCAGTGACAGGGGCTACGAGCAGTACTTC
CDR3 protein: CASSDRGYEQYF
J gene: TRBJ2-7
D gene: NA
clone size: few
V gene: TRBV2

CDR3 DNA: TGTGCCAGCTCACCAGTTCAGGACACCGGGGAGCTGTTTTTT
CDR3 protein: CASSPVQDTGELFF
J gene: TRBJ2-2
D gene: NA
clone size: NA
V gene: TRBV18

CDR3 DNA: TGTGCCAGCAGTGCAGAGGCCGGCTACGAGCAGTACTTC
CDR3 protein: CASSAEAGYEQYF
J gene: TRBJ2-7
D gene: NA
clone size: NA
V gene: TRBV6-1

CDR3 DNA: TGTGCCAGCAGCTTAGCGGGAGTTTACAATGAGCAGTTCTTC
CDR3 protein: CASSLAGVYNEQFF
J gene: TRBJ2-1
D gene: NA
clone size: NA
V gene: TRBV7-2

CDR3 DNA: TGCGCCAGCAGTGAGTCGAGTTCGAACACCGGGGAGCTGTTTTTT
CDR3 protein: CASSESSSNTGELFF
J gene: TRBJ2-2
D gene: NA
clone size: NA
V gene: TRBV10-2

CDR3 DNA: TGTGCCATCAGTGAAGGACAGGGTGGCTATGGCTACACCTTC
CDR3 protein: CAISEGQGGYGYTF
J gene: TRBJ1-2
D gene: TRBD1
clone size: NA
V gene: TRBV10-3

CDR3 DNA: TGTGCCAGCAGTTCTACAGGGGGGTACTACGAGCAGTACTTC
CDR3 protein: CASSSTGGYYEQYF
J gene: TRBJ2-7
D gene: TRBD1
clone size: NA
V gene: TRBV6-5